This is a list of T cell receptor beta chains from one sample in a study of cytomegalovirus exposure and HLA in healthy donors. Only in-frame clones appear in the TCRdb table, and some are missing; sequencing was by immunoSEQ multiplex PCR. The table lists under 200,000 clones, about 70% of them singletons. Material for sequencing was PBMCs. The source is a woman in her 40s in good health and CMV-seropositive. The CDR3 runs from the conserved cysteine through the conserved F or W. A D gene is named only where the DNA matches it firmly. Size is omitted from some rows. Given values are once, few, many or a class for expanded clones.

clone size	V gene	D gene	J gene	CDR3 protein	CDR3 DNA
few	TRBV28	-	TRBJ1-3	CASRYLGGRRNTIYF	TGTGCCAGCAGATACCTCGGGGGGCGTAGAAACACCATATATTTT
-	TRBV19	TRBD2	TRBJ2-3	CASSVAGNSDTQYF	TGTGCCAGTAGTGTAGCGGGAAATTCAGATACGCAGTATTTT
-	TRBV4-1	TRBD2	TRBJ2-1	CASSHRGVAGPEQFF	TGCGCCAGCAGCCACCGCGGGGTAGCGGGGCCAGAGCAGTTCTTC
-	TRBV2	TRBD1	TRBJ2-3	CASIQGGDTQYF	TGTGCCAGCATACAGGGGGGAGATACGCAGTATTTT
few	TRBV21-1	-	TRBJ1-3	CASSKECGGSGNTIYF	TGTGCCAGCAGCAAAGAATGCGGAGGCTCTGGAAACACCATATATTTT
-	TRBV28	-	TRBJ2-3	CASTNRDLVMTQYF	TGTGCCAGCACCAACAGGGATCTGGTCATGACGCAGTATTTT
-	TRBV2	-	TRBJ2-7	CASSMGSPSGEQYF	TGTGCCAGCAGTATGGGGTCTCCCTCGGGAGAGCAGTACTTC
-	TRBV4-3	-	TRBJ2-3	CASSQGGQPTDTQYF	TGCGCCAGCAGCCAAGGAGGGCAACCCACAGATACGCAGTATTTT
-	TRBV27	TRBD2	TRBJ2-7	CASSTYRTSGGPNSWQYF	TGTGCCAGCAGCACATACCGGACTAGCGGGGGCCCGAATTCCTGGCAGTACTTC
-	TRBV4-3	-	TRBJ1-1	CASSQVVESGAFF	TGCGCCAGCAGCCAAGTTGTGGAGTCGGGGGCTTTCTTT
-	TRBV11-3	-	TRBJ2-2	CASSLDLQTGELFF	TGTGCCAGCAGCTTAGATCTCCAGACCGGGGAGCTGTTTTTT
few	TRBV4-1	TRBD2	TRBJ2-1	CASSQARTSGTTNEQFF	TGCGCCAGCAGCCAAGCTAGGACTAGCGGGACAACTAATGAGCAGTTCTTC